Included here is one TCR beta chain sequence, with context. Antigen: not known. This specimen belongs to a study of metastatic and nonmetastatic thyroid tumors. Study context: Comparison of repertoires was carried out across blood and tumor or nodule tissue from malignant and benign thyroid patients.

Study-wide findings and caveats: Malignant tumors reportedly showed significantly higher TCR beta diversity than benign nodules in both blood and tumor.

Thyroid surgery took place with no prior treatment in any patient. Study processing details: For papillary thyroid cancer, a distant-metastasis classifier was constructed from CDR3 differences observed across clinicopathological groups. TCRdb reprocessed the PCR reads using MiXCR. TCRdb assigned the V and J calls; the authors' analysis was not used. The repertoire has 23,000 or so clones, around a fifth of them found once; the top ten carry about 30%. Trimming shortened V by 0 bases and J by 2 bases, and 11 bases separated the two germline ends. Germline V CDR1 and CDR2: SGHVS, FQNEAQ. CDR3 length: 15 residues.

Sequences were obtained from blood. This TCR derives from a male donor with papillary thyroid cancer or a benign thyroid nodule (not recorded which). Some clones in this sample may be carry-over from other donors' samples. The V call is TRBV7-8, the J call TRBJ2-7; D not resolved. The CDR3 nucleotides are TGTGCCAGCAGCTTAGCGCATCAAGGTACCTACGAGCAGTACTTC. As protein: CASSLAHQGTYEQYF.